This T cell receptor (beta chain) comes out of a study of blood T cell repertoires in COVID-19. Background on the study: Collection of acute and convalescent COVID-19 samples took place in the United States, Italy and Spain. The cDNA or gDNA used as material had been derived from T cells, B-cell-depleted T cells, or PBMCs.

Study processing details: Amplified reference gene primers provided the basis for estimating nucleated cell counts. Generated by immunoSEQ multiplex PCR, the TCRdb table keeps only in-frame clones and is missing some. That table gives V, J and clone size, and the DNA gave D and trimming. This table holds fewer than 50,000 clones, around three quarters found once. Sequencing was done on a sample of peripheral blood. This clonotype originated in a man aged 80 or over with acute or convalescent COVID-19.

DNA for the CDR3: TGCGCCAGCCAAAGTACGACAGGGGGAGCCTACGAGCAGTACTTC. Protein: CASQSTTGGAYEQYF. The chain is built from TRBV5-1 and TRBJ2-7; 9 bases align to TRBD1. V dropped 7 bases and J dropped 2; count of bases not matched to a gene: 10. The CDR3 totals 15 residues. Germline V gene lookup returns CDR1 SGHRS and CDR2 YFSETQ.